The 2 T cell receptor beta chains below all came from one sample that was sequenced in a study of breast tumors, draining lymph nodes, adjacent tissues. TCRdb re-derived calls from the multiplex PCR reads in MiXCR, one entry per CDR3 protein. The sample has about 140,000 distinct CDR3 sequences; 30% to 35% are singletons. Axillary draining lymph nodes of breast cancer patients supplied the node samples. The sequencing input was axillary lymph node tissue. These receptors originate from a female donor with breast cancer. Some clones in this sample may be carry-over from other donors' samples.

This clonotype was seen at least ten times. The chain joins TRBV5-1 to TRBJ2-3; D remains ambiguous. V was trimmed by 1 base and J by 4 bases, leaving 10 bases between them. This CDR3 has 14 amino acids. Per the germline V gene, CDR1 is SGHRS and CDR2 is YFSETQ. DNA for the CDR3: TGCGCCAGCAGCTTGACCCTCGTGGCAGATACGCAGTATTTT. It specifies CASSLTLVADTQYF. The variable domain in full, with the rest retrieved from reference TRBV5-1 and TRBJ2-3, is KAGVTQTPRYLIKTRGQQVTLSCSPISGHRSVSWYQQTPGQGLQFLFEYFSETQRNKGNFPGRFSGRQFSNSRSEMNVSTLELGDSALYLCASSLTLVADTQYFGPGTRLTVL.

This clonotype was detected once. The CDR3 is CASRGTATNVRYTF. CDR3 DNA: TGTGCCAGCAGAGGGACAGCCACGAACGTCCGCTACACCTTC. This chain uses TRBV2 with TRBJ1-2; 7 bases are shared with TRBD1. V gave up 6 bases and J gave up 9 bases; unmatched junction bases: 13. The CDR3 sequence is 14 residues long. Germline values: CDR1 SNHLY, CDR2 FYNNEI.